The 19 T cell receptor beta chains below were found in one sample sequenced in a study of OX40 agonist ivuxolimab in advanced cancers. Here immunoSEQ multiplex PCR was the method, and the copy in TCRdb shows in-frame clones only, minus some. The sample gives 12,000 or so clones, around 80% of which show up once; about a tenth is in the top ten. Sequencing was performed on CD4+ or CD8+ T cells sorted from blood, taken in a trial of the OX40 agonist ivuxolimab. These receptors came from an adult with an advanced solid tumor such as melanoma, head and neck, liver or kidney cancer.

The chain combines TRBV5-4 with TRBJ2-7, with D possibly being TRBD1 (6 bases). With 4 bases removed from V and 1 base from J, the gap between germline ends came to 12 bases. CDR1 is SGHNT and CDR2 is YYREEE in the germline V gene (reference sequence). The length of the CDR3 is 14 residues. CDR3 DNA: TGTGCCAGCAGCCTGGGGGCTGCGTCCTACGAGCAGTACTTC. Protein product: CASSLGAASYEQYF. The complete variable domain, with remaining parts taken from reference TRBV5-4 and TRBJ2-7, reads ETGVTQSPTHLIKTRGQQVTLRCSSQSGHNTVSWYQQALGQGPQFIFQYYREEENGRGNFPPRFSGLQFPNYSSELNVNALELDDSALYLCASSLGAASYEQYFGPGTRLTVT.

The rearrangement joins TRBV4-1 to TRBJ2-7; TRBD1 might be the D (5 bases). CDR3 size: 13 residues. V was cut by 3 bases and J by 0 bases, with 6 bases left in between. Germline V gene data show CDR1 as MGHRA and CDR2 as YSYEKL. CDR3 sequence reads: CASSQTVSYEQYF. CDR3 coding DNA: TGCGCCAGCAGCCAGACAGTCTCCTACGAGCAGTACTTC.

On this clone: Other DNA sequences within the sample encode an identical CDR3. The J gene is TRBJ1-6, the V gene TRBV10-3; tentative D call: TRBD1 (5 bases). Trimming took off 0 bases at V and 10 bases at J, with 13 bases between the two ends. CDR1 is ENHRY and CDR2 is SYGVKD in the germline V gene. This CDR3 spans 15 amino acids. The CDR3, as DNA: TGTGCCATCAGTGAGTCGGGGCAGGGCGAATCACCCCTCCACTTT. Its protein product is CAISESGQGESPLHF.

This clone appeared a single time. V and J are TRBV15 and TRBJ1-4; D uncertain. Germline V gene data show CDR1 as LNHNV and CDR2 as YYDKDF (reference sequence). This CDR3 region has 16 residues. V shed 2 bases and J shed 0 bases, with 10 bases lying between them. The CDR3 DNA follows: TGTGCCACCAGCAGAAGCAGGATTGCAACTAATGAAAAACTGTTTTTT. Amino acid sequence: CATSRSRIATNEKLFF.

The chain links TRBV7-9 to TRBJ2-7, with TRBD1 matching over 7 bases. The V segment lost 5 bases and the J segment 3 bases; nucleotides outside the gene matches: 4. From germline, CDR1 is SEHNR and CDR2 FQNEAQ (reference sequence). The CDR3 has 13 amino acids. Written as DNA, the CDR3 is TGTGCCAGCAGCGAGACAGGGTTCTACGAGCAGTACTTC. Translated: CASSETGFYEQYF.

V is TRBV15 and J is TRBJ1-2; possible D gene TRBD1, 6 bases. Germline V gives CDR1 LNHNV, CDR2 YYDKDF (reference sequence). The CDR3 covers 16 residues. The V end lost 3 bases, the J end lost 2 bases, and 16 bases lay between the germline ends. This CDR3 is CATSSHPTGSNYGYTF. CDR3 DNA: TGTGCCACCAGCAGTCACCCTACAGGGTCCAACTATGGCTACACCTTC.

This chain joins TRBV19 and TRBJ1-1; D is possibly TRBD1 (5 bases). Trimming stripped 5 bases from V and 3 bases from J, with 13 bases between. The CDR3 runs to 14 residues. Germline assignment: CDR1 LNHDA and CDR2 SQIVND (reference sequence). The CDR3 is CASSWAGTHTEAFF. The CDR3 nucleotides are TGTGCCAGTAGTTGGGCGGGGACGCACACTGAAGCTTTCTTT.

The CDR3 reads CASSSGQAGEAFF. The CDR3 region has the DNA TGCGCCAGCAGCTCCGGACAGGCCGGGGAAGCTTTCTTT. V and J are TRBV5-1 and TRBJ1-1; 7 bases line up with TRBD1. The germline gives CDR1 SGHRS, CDR2 YFSETQ. After removal of 3 bases from V and 8 bases from J, the junction contained 7 bases not matched to a gene. The CDR3 sequence is 13 residues long.

This clone was picked up one time. The chain joins TRBV11-2 to TRBJ2-1; 14 bases align to TRBD2. Germline CDR1 is SGHAT and CDR2 is FQNNGV. There are 15 residues in the CDR3. V lost 5 bases to trimming and J lost 8 bases; unmatched junction nucleotides: 5. The CDR3 DNA follows: TGTGCCAGCAGCCCCGGGACTAGCGGGGGCGATGAGCAGTTCTTC. It is translated as CASSPGTSGGDEQFF.

This rearrangement joins TRBV15 to TRBJ1-5; D is unclear. The ends were cut back, 0 bases at V and 7 bases at J, with 13 bases in the middle. The CDR3 has 15 amino acids. Germline V gives CDR1 LNHNV, CDR2 YYDKDF (reference sequence). DNA for the CDR3: TGTGCCACCAGCAGAGATCTGGGGTCCGAGCAGCCCCAGCATTTT. Protein: CATSRDLGSEQPQHF.

The genes are TRBV11-2 and TRBJ1-2; unclear D gene. Germline V gene sequence: CDR1 SGHAT, CDR2 FQNNGV. The ends were cut back, 0 bases at V and 8 bases at J, with 13 bases in the middle. CDR3 size: 14 residues. The CDR3 protein is CASSLDGRNRGYTF. The CDR3 DNA follows: TGTGCCAGCAGCTTAGACGGCAGGAATCGCGGCTACACCTTC.

The J gene is TRBJ1-3, the V gene TRBV4-1; no clear D gene. CDR1 and CDR2 (germline): MGHRA, YSYEKL. Trimming removed 0 bases at V and 6 bases at J, with 15 bases between. The CDR3 length is 16 residues. The DNA for the CDR3 is TGCGCCAGCAGCCAAGAAGAGGAAGGGTTCATAAACACCATATATTTT. Amino acids: CASSQEEEGFINTIYF.

For this clone: At the DNA level, this CDR3 is encoded by other sequences in the same sample as well. This chain uses TRBV4-1 with TRBJ1-6, with D possibly being TRBD1 (5 bases). The CDR3 consists of 18 residues. CDR1 MGHRA and CDR2 YSYEKL come from the germline V gene. V lost 1 base, J lost 0 bases, and 13 bases lay in between. CDR3 amino acids: CASSQGGGGGSYNSPLHF. The CDR3 DNA is TGCGCCAGCAGCCAAGGTGGGGGTGGGGGCTCCTATAATTCACCCCTCCACTTT.

This chain uses TRBV5-1 with TRBJ2-7; D might be TRBD1 or TRBD2, each matching 6 bases. The ends were cut back, 3 bases at V and 3 bases at J, with 13 bases in the middle. Germline assignment: CDR1 SGHRS and CDR2 YFSETQ. The CDR3 has 14 residues. CDR3 DNA sequence: TGCGCCAGCAGCTGGGAAGGGGGACTCTACGAGCAGTACTTC. Amino acid sequence: CASSWEGGLYEQYF.

This sequence joins TRBV5-4 and TRBJ2-7; D is unresolved. V dropped 0 bases and J dropped 2 bases, with 9 bases sitting between them. This CDR3 has 14 amino acids. Germline loops: CDR1 SGHNT, CDR2 YYREEE (reference sequence). The CDR3 nucleotides read TGTGCCAGCAGCTTGGACCTTGGTCCCTACGAGCAGTACTTC. The encoded protein is CASSLDLGPYEQYF.

The V call is TRBV30, the J call TRBJ2-5, with D tentatively TRBD2 (5 bases). The CDR3 totals 15 residues. Deletions cut 0 bases from V and 5 bases from J, with 16 bases between. The germline CDR1 and CDR2 sequences are GTSNPN and SVGIG (reference sequence). This chain's CDR3 is CAWSVRPHERETQYF. The CDR3 nucleotides read TGTGCCTGGAGTGTCCGCCCGCACGAGCGGGAGACCCAGTACTTC.

The chain carries TRBV5-1 and TRBJ2-3; D unresolved. Germline V gene data show CDR1 as SGHRS and CDR2 as YFSETQ. V was clipped by 4 bases and J by 2 bases, with 17 bases between them. The CDR3 spans 16 residues. The CDR3 DNA is TGCGCCAGCAGCCATAGCCCTGAGCAAGTCACAGATACGCAGTATTTT. It specifies CASSHSPEQVTDTQYF.

This clone was seen just once. This chain joins TRBV30 and TRBJ1-1, with 12 bases identical to TRBD1. This CDR3 contains 17 residues. Trimming at V came to 2 bases and at J to 4 bases, leaving 11 bases not matched to a gene. CDR1 is GTSNPN and CDR2 is SVGIG in the germline V gene (reference sequence). The CDR3 bases are TGTGCCTGGAGTACCGGGACAGGGGGCGGGAGGGGCACTGAAGCTTTCTTT. This encodes CAWSTGTGGGRGTEAFF.

V and J are TRBV12-5 and TRBJ1-1; D possibly corresponds to TRBD1 (6 bases). The germline V and J ends were trimmed by 3 bases and 5 bases, with 22 bases remaining between them. CDR3 length equals 17 residues. Germline V gene lookup returns CDR1 LGHNT and CDR2 FRNRAP. CDR3 residues: CASGFVLQGVDGTEAFF. As DNA, the CDR3 is TGTGCTAGTGGTTTTGTACTACAGGGTGTGGATGGTACTGAAGCTTTCTTT.